What follows are 4 T cell receptor beta chains derived from one specimen sequenced in a study of blood T cell repertoires in COVID-19. Profiled with immunoSEQ multiplex PCR; TCRdb holds only in-frame clones, not every one. There are about 440,000 clones in the sample; roughly 90% occur only once, and about 4.5% lies in the top ten. Sequencing was carried out using peripheral blood. Receptors originate from a woman between 25 and 40 years old with acute or convalescent COVID-19.

CDR3 DNA: TGCGCCAGCAGTGAACTCGGGAGCAATGAGCAGTTCTTC. Its translation is CASSELGSNEQFF. This rearrangement joins TRBV10-2 to TRBJ2-1; TRBD2 might be the D (6 bases). Germline CDR1 WSHSY, CDR2 SAAADI. V was shortened by 3 bases and J by 6 bases, with 9 bases between the two germline ends. This CDR3 region has 13 residues.

This clone was counted between two and nine times. The chain carries TRBV10-3 and TRBJ1-3; D is unclear. Looked up from germline, CDR1 is ENHRY and CDR2 is SYGVKD. Trimming cost V 9 bases and J 4 bases, with 7 bases left between them. The CDR3 loop spans 11 amino acids. CDR3 nucleotides: TGTGCCATAGCGGGAGGAAACACCATATATTTT. This translates into CAIAGGNTIYF.

At least ten counts were recorded for this clone. The rearrangement links TRBV19 to TRBJ2-1, with D unclear. Trimming removed 0 bases at V and 6 bases at J, with 9 bases between. From germline, CDR1 is LNHDA and CDR2 SQIVND (reference sequence). This CDR3 has 14 residues. CDR3 protein: CASSIDSPSNEQFF. CDR3 bases: TGTGCCAGTAGTATAGATTCCCCCAGCAATGAGCAGTTCTTC.

J is TRBJ1-6 and V is TRBV4-2; 7 bases map to TRBD1. Germline V lookup: CDR1 LGHNA, CDR2 YNFKEQ. The trim removed 3 bases at V and 7 bases at J, leaving 15 bases unmatched. This CDR3 contains 18 residues. The CDR3 region is CASSQKPGQQQVNSPLHF. The DNA for the CDR3 is TGTGCCAGCAGCCAGAAACCGGGACAGCAACAAGTCAATTCACCCCTCCACTTT.